This TCR beta chain emerged from a study of T cell repertoires in cytomegalovirus infection. Study background: Both recently identified HLA-C-restricted and well-studied HLA-B-restricted CMV epitopes were used in the study. Both CMV infection and a matching HLA type were indicated by public TCR beta signatures.

This clonotype has a count of ten or more. The antigen is undetermined. The CDR3 loop spans 15 amino acids. Trimming shortened V by 6 bases and J by 6 bases, and 18 bases separated the two germline ends. CDR1 and CDR2 from the germline V gene are SGHVS and FQNEAQ. TCRdb called the reads again in MiXCR, with one record for every CDR3 protein. The sample has approximately 270,000 distinct CDR3 sequences, about 20% seen once. The sample in question was cultured PBMCs, obtained from culture after CMV antigen stimulation. The V gene is TRBV7-8, the J gene TRBJ1-5; the D gene is possibly TRBD1 (5 bases). The receptor comes from a human donor in good health (CMV status not recorded). Some clones in this sample may be carry-over from other donors' samples. The chain's CDR3 is CASSINGLGGQPQHF. In nucleotides, the CDR3 is TGTGCCAGCAGTATAAACGGGCTCGGGGGTCAGCCCCAGCATTTT.